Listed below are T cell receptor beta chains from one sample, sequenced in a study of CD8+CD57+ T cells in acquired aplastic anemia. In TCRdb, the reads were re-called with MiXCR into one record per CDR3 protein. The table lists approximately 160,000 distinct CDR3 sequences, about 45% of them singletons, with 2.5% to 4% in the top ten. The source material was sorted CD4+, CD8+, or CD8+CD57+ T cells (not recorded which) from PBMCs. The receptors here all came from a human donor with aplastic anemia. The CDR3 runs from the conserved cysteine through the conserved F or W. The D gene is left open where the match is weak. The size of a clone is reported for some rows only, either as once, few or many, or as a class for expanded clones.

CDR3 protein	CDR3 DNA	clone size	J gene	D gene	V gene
CASSLGRQSSYEQYF	TGTGCCAGCAGCTTAGGGAGACAGAGCTCCTACGAGCAGTACTTC	NA	TRBJ2-7	NA	TRBV7-6
CASTTQPLSGNTIYF	TGTGCCAGCACTACACAACCGCTCTCTGGAAACACCATATATTTT	many	TRBJ1-3	NA	TRBV12-3/TRBV12-4
CASSPNEREQYF	TGTGCCAGCAGCCCGAACGAAAGGGAGCAGTACTTC	many	TRBJ2-7	NA	TRBV6-1
CASSQGVSRGDEQFF	TGTGCCAGCAGCCAAGGGGTTTCACGGGGCGATGAGCAGTTCTTC	many	TRBJ2-1	NA	TRBV14
CSAGDIVNTEAFF	TGCAGCGCGGGGGACATCGTGAACACTGAAGCTTTCTTT	many	TRBJ1-1	NA	TRBV29-1
CASSTYRGRDEQFF	TGTGCCAGTAGTACCTACAGGGGGCGGGATGAGCAGTTCTTC	many	TRBJ2-1	TRBD1	TRBV19
CSARDTRDFSGNTIYF	TGCAGTGCTAGAGATACCCGGGACTTCTCTGGAAACACCATATATTTT	few	TRBJ1-3	NA	TRBV20-1
CSVGTGTGGFYGYTF	TGCAGCGTTGGGACCGGGACAGGGGGGTTCTATGGCTACACCTTC	few	TRBJ1-2	TRBD1	TRBV29-1
CASRETGFTGELFF	TGTGCCAGCCGGGAGACGGGATTCACCGGGGAGCTGTTTTTT	many	TRBJ2-2	NA	TRBV19
CASSATGAVAKNIQYF	TGTGCCAGCAGTGCTACAGGGGCCGTAGCCAAAAACATTCAGTACTTC	NA	TRBJ2-4	TRBD1	TRBV25-1
CASSASGLEQYF	TGTGCCAGCAGCGCATCGGGGCTCGAGCAGTACTTC	NA	TRBJ2-7	NA	TRBV11-1
CASKLDSSNQPQHF	TGTGCCAGCAAGCTGGACAGTAGCAATCAGCCCCAGCATTTT	many	TRBJ1-5	NA	TRBV28
CASRGTGRNTF	TGTGCCAGTAGAGGGACAGGGAGAAACACCTTC	NA	TRBJ1-2	TRBD1	TRBV19
CASSRRANYGYTF	TGTGCCAGCAGTCGTCGGGCTAACTATGGCTACACCTTC	once	TRBJ1-2	NA	TRBV7-2
CASSRDDTTDTQYF	TGTGCCAGCAGTCGGGACGACACCACAGATACGCAGTATTTT	many	TRBJ2-3	NA	TRBV6-1
CATSQPGQGVYTQYF	TGTGCCACCAGCCAACCGGGACAGGGGGTATATACGCAGTATTTT	NA	TRBJ2-3	TRBD1	TRBV15
CATSEDSRTSGYTF	TGTGCCACCAGTGAAGACAGCCGAACGAGTGGCTACACCTTC	many	TRBJ1-2	NA	TRBV24-1
CASSSGQGTDTQYF	TGTGCCAGCAGCTCGGGACAGGGGACAGATACGCAGTATTTT	few	TRBJ2-3	TRBD1	TRBV7-2
CSVGQPNQPQHF	TGCAGCGTTGGACAGCCCAATCAGCCCCAGCATTTT	many	TRBJ1-5	NA	TRBV29-1
CASSLAEGERETQYF	TGTGCTAGCAGCTTAGCGGAGGGGGAGAGGGAGACCCAGTACTTC	many	TRBJ2-5	NA	TRBV7-7
CSASPQGDRGSGELFF	TGCAGTGCTAGCCCTCAGGGGGACAGAGGATCAGGGGAGCTGTTTTTT	NA	TRBJ2-2	TRBD1	TRBV20-1
CAISDQPAANYGYTF	TGTGCCATCAGTGACCAACCGGCAGCTAACTATGGCTACACCTTC	NA	TRBJ1-2	NA	TRBV10-3
CASSPPGNTIYF	TGTGCCAGCAGTCCCCCTGGAAACACCATATATTTT	many	TRBJ1-3	NA	TRBV12-3/TRBV12-4
CASSQALGNRETQYF	TGCGCCAGCAGCCAAGCTTTAGGGAACCGGGAGACCCAGTACTTC	few	TRBJ2-5	NA	TRBV4-3
CASSGTGANEQYF	TGTGCCAGCAGTGGGACAGGGGCCAACGAGCAGTACTTC	once	TRBJ2-7	TRBD1	TRBV2
CAWSVDETQYF	TGTGCCTGGAGTGTTGATGAGACCCAGTACTTC	NA	TRBJ2-5	NA	TRBV30
CSVEGLDPYEQYF	TGCAGCGTTGAGGGTCTCGACCCCTACGAGCAGTACTTC	NA	TRBJ2-7	NA	TRBV29-1
CAISSRLAGQSSYNEQFF	TGTGCCATCAGTTCTCGGCTAGCGGGGCAAAGCTCCTACAATGAGCAGTTCTTC	NA	TRBJ2-1	TRBD2	TRBV10-3
CASQFDEAFF	TGTGCCTCGCAATTCGATGAAGCTTTCTTT	many	TRBJ1-1	NA	TRBV6-1
CASSGGGADNSPLHF	TGTGCCAGCAGCGGAGGTGGGGCCGATAATTCACCCCTCCACTTT	many	TRBJ1-6	NA	TRBV7-9
CAISEADNTEAFF	TGTGCCATCAGTGAAGCGGACAACACTGAAGCTTTCTTT	NA	TRBJ1-1	NA	TRBV10-3
CSAREGYF	TGCAGTGCTAGGGAAGGGTACTTC	many	TRBJ2-7	NA	TRBV20-1
CASSASTDTGRNTIYF	TGTGCCAGCAGTGCCAGTACGGACACCGGTCGAAACACCATATATTTT	NA	TRBJ1-3	NA	TRBV25-1
CSARGEGPRHPSGNTIYF	TGCAGTGCTAGAGGTGAAGGACCCCGGCACCCCTCTGGAAACACCATATATTTT	few	TRBJ1-3	NA	TRBV20-1
CASSASQRRGRGEQYF	TGTGCCAGCAGTGCCAGCCAGAGAAGGGGACGGGGGGAGCAGTACTTC	many	TRBJ2-7	NA	TRBV6-1
CASSYDGLGVNIQYF	TGTGCCAGCAGCTACGACGGACTGGGCGTCAACATTCAGTACTTC	NA	TRBJ2-4	NA	TRBV2
CATSVAGGGGYTF	TGTGCCACCAGTGTTGCAGGGGGCGGCGGCTACACCTTC	NA	TRBJ1-2	TRBD1	TRBV24-1
CASRMTGASDTQYF	TGTGCCAGTAGGATGACAGGGGCATCGGATACGCAGTATTTT	once	TRBJ2-3	TRBD1	TRBV19
CASSQGQGSYNEQFF	TGTGCCAGCAGCCAAGGACAGGGATCGTACAATGAGCAGTTCTTC	many	TRBJ2-1	TRBD1	TRBV4-2
CASSREDREKLFF	TGCGCCAGCAGCAGAGAGGACCGGGAAAAACTGTTTTTT	many	TRBJ1-4	NA	TRBV5-1
CASSDLDSSYNSPLHF	TGCGCCAGCAGTGACTTGGATAGCTCCTATAATTCACCCCTCCACTTT	few	TRBJ1-6	NA	TRBV10-2
CSAKRTNTEAFF	TGCAGTGCTAAGCGGACGAACACTGAAGCTTTCTTT	many	TRBJ1-1	NA	TRBV20-1
CASSESTGQPQHF	TGCGCCAGCAGTGAGTCGACCGGTCAGCCCCAGCATTTT	NA	TRBJ1-5	NA	TRBV10-2
CASSVSLRTSTDTQYF	TGTGCCAGCAGCGTTAGCTTAAGGACCAGCACAGATACGCAGTATTTT	many	TRBJ2-3	NA	TRBV7-2
CASSSQQHTEAFF	TGCGCCAGCAGCTCTCAGCAGCACACTGAAGCTTTCTTT	many	TRBJ1-1	NA	TRBV4-3